Below, one T cell receptor beta chain is given with its context. Profiling relied on immunoSEQ multiplex PCR, and the TCRdb table lists in-frame clones only, not all of them. This table holds 9,500 to 15,000 clones, around 72% found once. The record originates from a study of T cells after somatic rescue of genetic block. The CDR3 contains 16 residues. Looked up from germline, CDR1 is SGHVS and CDR2 is FNYEAQ. V trimming: 2 bases; J trimming: 4 bases; junction bases outside the gene matches: 9. The rearrangement uses TRBV7-6 and TRBJ1-1, with 8 bases identical to TRBD1. The source of this sequence is a boy between 10 and 17 years old. Sequencing was performed on peripheral blood mononuclear cells (PBMCs). In DNA, the CDR3 is TGTGCCAGCAGCTTATGGGTTGGACAGGGTGGCACTGAAGCTTTCTTT. Encoded protein: CASSLWVGQGGTEAFF.